A selection of T cell receptor beta chains follows, all from one sample in a study of read filtering for tumor transcriptome and immune sequencing. MiXCR was run by TCRdb on the reads, yielding one entry per CDR3 protein. The sample holds approximately 62,000 distinct CDR3 sequences, around a fifth seen once. Source material: a population of CD138-negative cells sorted from bone marrow. These receptors all come from a donor older than 35 with multiple myeloma. Both conserved end residues are part of each CDR3. Fields, in order: J gene, CDR3 length, D gene, V gene, clone size, CDR3 protein, CDR3 DNA. The D gene is left open where the match is weak. Clone size is shown for a subset of rows, as once, few, many or a class of expanded clone.

>TRBJ1-2|15|TRBD1|TRBV7-6|many
CASSLDDRGAYGYTF
TGTGCCAGCAGCTTAGATGACAGGGGAGCCTATGGCTACACCTTC
>TRBJ2-3|13|-|TRBV29-1|many
CSVGQTYTDTQYF
TGCAGCGTTGGACAGACTTACACAGATACGCAGTATTTT
>TRBJ1-5|13|-|TRBV29-1|many
CSVADRGGQPQHF
TGCAGCGTTGCGGACCGGGGAGGGCAGCCCCAGCATTTT
>TRBJ1-1|14|-|TRBV5-1|once
CASSLVASGTEAFF
TGCGCCAGCAGCTTGGTTGCGTCGGGAACTGAAGCTTTCTTT
>TRBJ2-2|16|TRBD1|TRBV7-8|many
CASSLQGTGSIGELFF
TGTGCCAGCAGCTTACAAGGGACAGGTTCGATCGGGGAGCTGTTTTTT
>TRBJ1-6|14|-|TRBV19|many
CASSIDLDNSPLHF
TGTGCCAGTAGTATAGATTTGGATAATTCACCCCTCCACTTT
>TRBJ1-3|11|-|TRBV3-1|few
CASSLHDTIYF
TGTGCCAGCAGCCTGCACGACACCATATATTTT
>TRBJ2-4|11|-|TRBV29-1|-
CSVSRGGNQYF
TGCAGCGTTTCCAGGGGGGGTAATCAGTACTTC
>TRBJ2-1|18|-|TRBV6-2/TRBV6-3|-
CASSYSPPTGSIYNVQLF
TGTGCCAGCAGTTACTCCCCCCCCACAGGGAGCATCTACAATGTGCAGCTCTTC
>TRBJ1-1|14|-|TRBV7-9|once
CASSLTGKNAEASF
TGTGCCAGCAGCTTAACGGGCAAGAACGCTGAAGCTTCCTTT
>TRBJ2-4|13|TRBD1|TRBV20-1|many
CSASDRGENIQYF
TGCAGTGCTTCCGACAGGGGGGAAAACATTCAGTACTTC
>TRBJ2-7|12|-|TRBV13|many
CASSPAGYEQYF
TGTGCCAGCAGCCCGGCGGGGTACGAGCAGTACTTC
>TRBJ1-1|14|-|TRBV20-1|medium-sized
CSARTGARNTEAFF
TGCAGTGCTAGAACTGGGGCAAGGAACACTGAAGCTTTCTTT
>TRBJ2-1|15|-|TRBV20-1|many
CSADPLDRSYNEQFF
TGCAGTGCTGACCCTCTAGATCGGTCCTACAATGAGCAGTTCTTC
>TRBJ1-2|11|-|TRBV2|many
CASSDNYGYTF
TGTGCCAGCAGTGATAACTATGGCTACACCTTC
>TRBJ2-7|15|-|TRBV5-1|-
CASSLDGGTAYERYF
TGCGCCAGCAGCTTGGACGGAGGCACCGCCTACGAGCGGTACTTC
>TRBJ1-5|14|-|TRBV11-2|few
CASSFGAPPQPQHF
TGTGCCAGCAGCTTCGGGGCCCCCCCCCAGCCCCAGCATTTT
>TRBJ1-5|14|-|TRBV20-1|many
CSAPTGRGNQPQHF
TGCAGTGCTCCTACAGGGAGAGGGAATCAGCCCCAGCATTTT
>TRBJ1-1|12|-|TRBV29-1|many
CSVDQGYTEAFF
TGCAGCGTTGACCAGGGATACACTGAAGCTTTCTTT
>TRBJ2-7|15|TRBD2|TRBV12-3/TRBV12-4|many
CASRPLAGASYEQYF
TGTGCCAGCAGACCATTAGCGGGAGCCTCCTACGAGCAGTACTTC
>TRBJ1-1|13|-|TRBV29-1|many
CSVKRSPGTEAFF
TGCAGCGTCAAAAGGAGTCCCGGCACTGAAGCTTTCTTT
>TRBJ1-4|16|TRBD1|TRBV12-3/TRBV12-4|many
CASSSHRGATNEKLFF
TGTGCCAGCAGTTCCCACAGGGGTGCAACTAATGAAAAACTGTTTTTT
>TRBJ2-1|12|-|TRBV7-9|once
CASGRLDNEQFF
TGTGCCAGCGGCCGGTTAGACAATGAGCAGTTCTTT
>TRBJ2-1|12|-|TRBV7-9|many
CASSLRGAEQFF
TGTGCCAGCAGCTTACGCGGGGCTGAGCAGTTCTTC
>TRBJ2-7|13|-|TRBV12-3/TRBV12-4|few
CASSEYGLQGCTF
TGTGCCAGCAGTGAATATGGGTTACAGGGCTGCACCTTC
>TRBJ2-1|14|TRBD1|TRBV3-1|many
CASSTGGGIREQFF
TGTGCCAGCAGTACAGGGGGCGGAATTCGAGAGCAGTTCTTC
>TRBJ1-5|14|TRBD1|TRBV29-1|few
CSVGTGERGQPQHF
TGCAGCGTAGGGACAGGGGAAAGGGGTCAGCCCCAGCATTTT
>TRBJ2-1|15|TRBD2|TRBV29-1|many
CSVTIAGVGSGEQFF
TGCAGCGTCACAATAGCGGGAGTGGGATCGGGTGAGCAGTTCTTC
>TRBJ2-3|14|-|TRBV11-2|many
CASSLSVSTDTQYF
TGTGCCAGCAGCTTATCGGTTAGCACAGATACGCAGTATTTT
>TRBJ2-3|11|-|TRBV7-2|-
CASSLQKGPYF
TGTGCCAGCAGCTTGCAAAAGGGGCCTTATTTT
>TRBJ2-7|15|-|TRBV28|many
CASTPLGRSSYEQYF
TGTGCCAGCACGCCTTTGGGCAGGAGCTCCTACGAGCAGTACTTC
>TRBJ1-1|15|TRBD1|TRBV20-1|few
CSARMAGGMNTEAFF
TGCAGTGCTAGAATGGCAGGGGGTATGAACACTGAAGCTTTCTTT
>TRBJ2-2|13|-|TRBV12-3/TRBV12-4|-
CAISLKEAGELFF
TGTGCCATCAGTTTAAAGGAAGCCGGGGAGCTGTTTTTT
>TRBJ2-3|15|-|TRBV29-1|-
CSVDFAGLSTSTQYF
TGCAGCGTTGACTTTGCCGGACTCTCCACATCTACGCAGTATTTT
>TRBJ1-1|16|-|TRBV5-1|-
CASGLVGGGGDTEAFF
TGCGCCAGCGGCTTGGTTGGAGGGGGAGGGGACACTGAAGCTTTCTTT
>TRBJ2-1|10|-|TRBV13|-
CAGSGSEQSF
TGTGCCGGCAGCGGTTCCGAGCAGTCCTTC
>TRBJ1-6|14|-|TRBV5-1|many
CASSLGQNNSPLHF
TGCGCCAGCAGCTTGGGACAGAATAATTCACCCCTCCACTTT
>TRBJ1-1|15|-|TRBV7-9|many
CASSTRLVPGTEAFF
TGTGCCAGCAGCACGCGTCTAGTGCCGGGGACTGAAGCTTTCTTT